The 18 T cell receptor beta chains given below trace back to one sample, sequenced in a study of blood T cell repertoires in COVID-19. TCRdb's copy holds only in-frame clones and misses some; the assay was immunoSEQ multiplex PCR. The sample records 250,000 or so clones, around 90% being singletons. Sample: peripheral blood. The receptors were gathered from an elderly man with acute or convalescent COVID-19.

The J gene is TRBJ1-2, the V gene TRBV28, with TRBD1 matching 8 bases. The CDR3 extends over 14 amino acids. Germline-derived CDR1 and CDR2 are MDHEN and SYDVKM. J lost 7 bases, V lost 9 bases, and 13 bases had no gene match. The CDR3 DNA reads as TGTGCCAGTAGAGAGTCCAGGGGGCCGGGTGGCTACACCTTC. Translated, it gives CASRESRGPGGYTF.

The rearrangement uses TRBV4-3 and TRBJ1-6; a weak D match, TRBD1 (6 bases). Germline CDR1 is LGHNA and CDR2 is YSLEER. V was pared by 0 bases and J by 6 bases, with 15 bases between. The CDR3 totals 17 residues. Here the CDR3 DNA reads TGCGCCAGCAGCCAAGATAACGGCAGGGGCTTTAATTCACCCCTCCACTTT. Translated: CASSQDNGRGFNSPLHF.

The V call is TRBV18, the J call TRBJ2-3; perhaps TRBD2 as D (6 bases). There are 13 residues in the CDR3. V lost 4 bases and J lost 6, with 11 bases in between. Germline assignment: CDR1 KGHSH and CDR2 LQKENI. The CDR3 reads CASSQDLADTQYF. In DNA form, the CDR3 reads TGTGCCAGCTCACAGGACCTAGCGGATACGCAGTATTTT.

In DNA, the CDR3 is TGTGCCAGCAGTCCCCTCCCAGGGGCTGGAAACACCATATATTTT. Its protein is CASSPLPGAGNTIYF. The chain couples TRBV27 to TRBJ1-3; tentatively, D is TRBD1 (6 bases). This CDR3 is 15 amino acids long. The germline V gene has CDR1 MNHEY and CDR2 SMNVEV (reference sequence). The V end was cut by 5 bases, the J end by 2 bases, with 13 bases between.

The chain recombines TRBV28 with TRBJ1-3; tentatively, D is TRBD1 (6 bases). CDR1 and CDR2 from the germline V gene are MDHEN and SYDVKM. The CDR3 consists of 17 residues. V lost 2 bases and J 0 bases, leaving 14 bases between the germline ends. The CDR3 protein is CASSLMWGGSSGNTIYF. CDR3 bases: TGTGCCAGCAGTTTAATGTGGGGGGGCAGCTCTGGAAACACCATATATTTT.

This chain joins TRBV6-2 or TRBV6-3 and TRBJ1-5, with D maybe TRBD1 (6 bases). The length of the CDR3 is 16 residues. Germline CDR1 MNHEY, CDR2 SVGEGT. V was pared by 4 bases and J by 1 base, with 14 bases between. CDR3 in DNA: TGTGCCAGCAGTTCATGGGGGGGCAGGAGCAATCAGCCCCAGCATTTT. Protein product: CASSSWGGRSNQPQHF.

This clone came up a few times. This chain's CDR3 is CASSLRQAPKTEAFF. CDR3 DNA: TGTGCCAGCAGCTTGAGACAGGCCCCTAAGACTGAAGCTTTCTTT. The chain joins TRBV5-6 to TRBJ1-1, with D possibly TRBD1 on 6 matching bases. Trimming shortened V by 1 base and J by 5 bases, and 15 bases separated the two germline ends. The length of the CDR3 is 15 residues. Germline V gene sequence: CDR1 SGHDT, CDR2 YYEEEE.

The V gene is TRBV19, the J gene TRBJ1-2, with 9 positions matching TRBD1. The length of the CDR3 is 15 residues. From germline, CDR1 is LNHDA and CDR2 SQIVND (reference sequence). V trimming: 5 bases; J trimming: 2 bases; junction bases outside the gene matches: 6. The CDR3 spells CASSLTGGGNYGYTF. As DNA, the CDR3 is TGTGCCAGTAGTCTCACAGGGGGCGGGAACTATGGCTACACCTTC.

The CDR3 here is CATSGAGSGANVLTF. The CDR3, as DNA: TGTGCCACCAGCGGAGCAGGTTCTGGGGCCAACGTCCTGACTTTC. The chain joins TRBV15 to TRBJ2-6, with D unclear. Per the germline V gene, CDR1 is LNHNV and CDR2 is YYDKDF (reference sequence). Trimming cost V 5 bases and J 1 base, with 9 bases left between them. The CDR3 extends over 15 amino acids.

The V call is TRBV16, the J call TRBJ1-4; weak D call: TRBD1 (6 bases). CDR3 length equals 16 residues. The V gene lost 0 bases and the J gene lost 6 bases, with 14 bases spanning the gap. From germline, CDR1 is KGHSY and CDR2 FQNENV. CDR3 DNA: TGTGCCAGCAGCCAATCACTACAGGGTAACGATGAAAAACTGTTTTTT. It encodes CASSQSLQGNDEKLFF. Full variable domain (missing parts from reference TRBV16 and TRBJ1-4): GEEVAQTPKHLVRGEGQKAKLYCAPIKGHSYVFWYQQVLKNEFKFLISFQNENVFDETGMPKERFSAKCLPNSPCSLEIQATKLEDSAVYFCASSQSLQGNDEKLFFGSGTQLSVL.

A few counts support this clone. The chain is built from TRBV10-3 and TRBJ1-6; D gene ambiguous. The CDR3 contains 13 residues. The germline V gene has CDR1 ENHRY and CDR2 SYGVKD. V lost 6 bases and J 10 bases, leaving 13 bases between the germline ends. In DNA, the CDR3 is TGTGCCATCAGCTCCGGGCCGGGGTCACCCCTCCACTTT. Protein product: CAISSGPGSPLHF.

The V and J genes are TRBV7-2 and TRBJ2-3; 7 bases align to TRBD2. CDR1 and CDR2 from the germline V gene are SGHTA and FQGNSA. The V segment lost 1 base and the J segment 0 bases; nucleotides outside the gene matches: 4. This CDR3 region has 16 residues. The CDR3: CASSLGGSGSTDTQYF. CDR3 DNA sequence: TGTGCCAGCAGCTTAGGGGGTAGCGGGAGCACAGATACGCAGTATTTT.

V gene TRBV7-9 combines with J gene TRBJ2-2; D remains unclear. CDR1 and CDR2 (germline): SEHNR, FQNEAQ (reference sequence). V was shortened by 5 bases and J by 1 base, with 5 bases between the two germline ends. The CDR3 spans 13 residues. The DNA for the CDR3 is TGTGCCAGCAGCCTAATGAACACCGGGGAGCTGTTTTTT. Translated: CASSLMNTGELFF.

The rearrangement links TRBV7-3 to TRBJ2-3; D is undetermined. Germline loops: CDR1 SGHTA, CDR2 FQGTGA. With 0 bases removed from V and 4 bases from J, the gap between germline ends came to 8 bases. The CDR3 is made up of 14 amino acids. CDR3 bases: TGTGCCAGCAGCTTAACGGCAGCGTCAGATACGCAGTATTTT. This translates into CASSLTAASDTQYF.

The J gene is TRBJ1-4, the V gene TRBV6-5; 8 bases fit TRBD1. The CDR3 has 15 amino acids. Looked up from germline, CDR1 is MNHEY and CDR2 is SVGAGI. The ends lost 4 bases at V and 8 bases at J; junction bases unmatched: 9. The CDR3 DNA reads as TGTGCCAGCAGTTTGAATCCCAGGGGGCGGGAAAAACTGTTTTTT. This codes for CASSLNPRGREKLFF.

The gene calls are TRBV10-3 and TRBJ1-2, with 7 bases lining up with TRBD1. This CDR3 has 15 amino acids. Germline V lookup: CDR1 ENHRY, CDR2 SYGVKD. The V segment lost 5 bases and the J segment 2 bases; nucleotides outside the gene matches: 8. CDR3 coding DNA: TGTGCCATCAGTCCGGACAGGCAATACAACTATGGCTACACCTTC. Amino acid sequence: CAISPDRQYNYGYTF.

The V and J genes are TRBV6-2 or TRBV6-3 and TRBJ2-1; possibly TRBD1 for D (5 bases). Germline-derived CDR1 and CDR2 are MNHEY and SVGEGT. V lost 2 bases, J lost 0 bases, and 8 bases lay in between. CDR3 length: 15 residues. CDR3 residues: CASSYTQGSYNEQFF. CDR3 sequence (DNA): TGTGCCAGCAGTTACACGCAGGGCTCCTACAATGAGCAGTTCTTC.

The chain joins TRBV5-1 to TRBJ2-1; no clear D gene. This CDR3 is built from 13 residues. Trimming removed 0 bases from V and 4 bases from J, with 5 bases in between. Germline V CDR1 and CDR2: SGHRS, YFSETQ. The CDR3, as DNA: TGCGCCAGCAGCTTGGACAGTTACAATGAGCAGTTCTTC. Protein sequence: CASSLDSYNEQFF.